This T cell receptor beta chain was found in a study of T cells after yellow fever vaccination. Study in general: SMART-Seq v4 Ultra Low Input prepared libraries from low-cell fractions.

TCR cDNA, made by 5'RACE template switching, carried an added universal primer site and UMIs. TCRdb analysed the 5' RACE reads with MiXCR anew, one entry per CDR3 protein. The table has some 400,000 distinct CDR3 sequences, roughly 6.2% seen once. In this sample, this clonotype turned up many times. Germline V lookup: CDR1 SGHRS, CDR2 YFSETQ. V was clipped by 4 bases and J by 4 bases; unmatched bases: 7. CDR3 length: 14 residues. Sequenced material: PBMCs, taken 5 days after the yellow fever booster vaccination. The receptor was derived from a man younger than 45 who received the YFV17D yellow fever vaccine. This rearrangement joins TRBV5-1 to TRBJ1-1; 7 positions match TRBD1. The CDR3 is CASSPRGRGTEAFF. The CDR3 nucleotides are TGCGCCAGCAGCCCTAGGGGGCGAGGCACTGAAGCTTTCTTT.